Listed here are 15 T cell receptor beta chains from one sample, sequenced in a study of T cell clones after liver transplantation. Data came from immunoSEQ multiplex PCR; TCRdb stores just in-frame clones and leaves some out. The sample comprises fewer than 85,000 clones, roughly 85% of which are singletons, and 2.8% rests with the top ten. Sequenced here: CD4+ T cells from blood, sampled at the 22-month timepoint. The receptors originated from a human patient who received a liver transplant. Certain T cells may be donor cells from the graft.

The chain uses TRBV11-1 and TRBJ2-2; D remains ambiguous. V shed 5 bases and J shed 6 bases, with 10 bases lying between them. CDR3 size: 13 residues. Looked up from germline, CDR1 is SGHAT and CDR2 is FQDESV (reference sequence). CDR3 in amino acids: CASSRVSAGELFF. The CDR3 DNA sequence: TGTGCCAGCAGCAGGGTCAGCGCCGGGGAGCTGTTTTTT.

This clone was found once. The chain uses TRBV25-1 and TRBJ2-3; maybe TRBD2 (7 bases). In germline, CDR1 is MGHDK, CDR2 SYGVNS. This CDR3 is built from 13 residues. Trimming shortened V by 5 bases and J by 6 bases, and 12 bases separated the two germline ends. Here the CDR3 reads CASSQQGGDTQYF. The CDR3 DNA is TGTGCCAGCAGTCAACAGGGAGGGGATACGCAGTATTTT.

This clone was seen a single time. This chain uses TRBV21-1 with TRBJ2-7; the DNA was not compared with TRBD2, the D call given in the table. TRBV21-1 is noted as a pseudogene. CDR3 length: 14 residues. CDR3 DNA sequence: TGTGCCAGCACGCGAGCGGAGAACTCCTACGAGCAGTACTTC. Encoded protein: CASTRAENSYEQYF.

This chain connects TRBV5-6 to TRBJ2-2; D is possibly TRBD1 (6 bases). CDR3 length equals 15 residues. Trimming removed 0 bases at V and 3 bases at J, with 9 bases between. Per the germline V gene, CDR1 is SGHDT and CDR2 is YYEEEE. DNA for the CDR3: TGTGCCAGCAGCTTGGTGGGGGCGGACACCGGGGAGCTGTTTTTT. This gives the protein CASSLVGADTGELFF.

This rearrangement joins TRBV2 to TRBJ1-4, with D maybe TRBD1 (5 bases). Trimming shortened V by 6 bases and J by 7 bases, and 21 bases separated the two germline ends. Germline V gene lookup returns CDR1 SNHLY and CDR2 FYNNEI. This CDR3 contains 16 residues. The CDR3 nucleotides are TGTGCCAGCAGCCCGACAGCGGTCGAATTGAGTGAAAAACTGTTTTTT. Translating gives CASSPTAVELSEKLFF.

The chain joins TRBV7-2 to TRBJ1-5; 10 bases match TRBD1. Per the germline V gene, CDR1 is SGHTA and CDR2 is FQGNSA. The CDR3 runs 15 residues. The J segment lost 6 bases and the V segment lost 1 base, leaving 3 bases of the junction unmatched. CDR3 protein: CASSLEDRGGQPQHF. The CDR3 DNA reads TGTGCCAGCAGCTTAGAGGACAGGGGGGGTCAGCCCCAGCATTTT. Filled out from reference TRBV7-2 and TRBJ1-5, the complete variable domain reads GAGVSQSPSNKVTEKGKDVELRCDPISGHTALYWYRQSLGQGLEFLIYFQGNSAPDKSGLPSDRFSAERTGGSVSTLTIQRTQQEDSAVYLCASSLEDRGGQPQHFGDGTRLSIL.

This clone has a single count. This chain joins TRBV7-6 and TRBJ2-2; D is unresolved. CDR3 length: 12 residues. The germline V gene has CDR1 SGHVS and CDR2 FNYEAQ. With 1 base removed from V and 4 bases from J, the gap between germline ends came to 1 base. For the CDR3, the DNA is TGTGCCAGCAGCTTAGGCACCGGGGAGCTGTTTTTT. Protein product: CASSLGTGELFF.

The V call is TRBV11-1, the J call TRBJ2-5; D may be TRBD2 (6 bases). The CDR3 runs to 14 residues. The ends were cut back, 3 bases at V and 2 bases at J, with 10 bases in the middle. Per germline, CDR1 SGHAT and CDR2 FQDESV (reference sequence). In DNA form, the CDR3 reads TGTGCCAGCAGCTTCCGGGACTCACAAGAGACCCAGTACTTC. Amino acids: CASSFRDSQETQYF.

The V gene is TRBV6-1, the J gene TRBJ1-2, with D perhaps TRBD1 (5 bases). V was shortened by 2 bases and J by 4 bases, with 17 bases between the two germline ends. Germline-derived CDR1 and CDR2 are MNHNS and SASEGT. The CDR3 sequence is 16 residues long. This CDR3 is CASSETLPPQAYGYTF. CDR3 nucleotide sequence: TGTGCCAGCAGTGAAACCCTACCCCCACAGGCCTATGGCTACACCTTC.

In this sample, this clone turned up a few times. This CDR3 is CASSHTTVSTDTQYF. For the CDR3, the DNA is TGTGCCAGCAGCCACACTACCGTTAGCACAGATACGCAGTATTTT. The chain couples TRBV11-1 to TRBJ2-3; no definite D call. V was shortened by 5 bases and J by 0 bases, with 12 bases between the two germline ends. The CDR3 totals 15 residues. Germline V lookup: CDR1 SGHAT, CDR2 FQDESV (reference sequence).

This clone was counted between two and nine times. The rearrangement links TRBV5-5 to TRBJ2-7; D tentatively reads TRBD1 or TRBD2 (6 bases each). Germline V gene data show CDR1 as SGHKS and CDR2 as YYEKEE (reference sequence). The CDR3 contains 15 residues. Trimming took 3 bases from V and 0 from J, leaving 13 bases between them. For the CDR3, the DNA is TGTGCCAGCAGCTGGGAGGTAGGGGGCTCCTACGAGCAGTACTTC. The encoded protein is CASSWEVGGSYEQYF. The full variable domain, in which reference TRBV5-5 and TRBJ2-7 provide the parts outside the CDR3, is DAGVTQSPTHLIKTRGQQVTLRCSPISGHKSVSWYQQVLGQGPQFIFQYYEKEERGRGNFPDRFSARQFPNYSSELNVNALLLGDSALYLCASSWEVGGSYEQYFGPGTRLTVT.

V is TRBV25-1 and J is TRBJ1-4; D unresolved. The length of the CDR3 is 16 residues. Trimming cost V 3 bases and J 8 bases, with 19 bases left between them. Germline lookup yields CDR1 MGHDK and CDR2 SYGVNS. The CDR3 coding sequence is TGTGCCAGCAGTGATTCCGGGCCTATCCGACGGGAAAAACTGTTTTTT. Its protein is CASSDSGPIRREKLFF. The whole variable domain, filled in from reference TRBV25-1 and TRBJ1-4, reads EADIYQTPRYLVIGTGKKITLECSQTMGHDKMYWYQQDPGMELHLIHYSYGVNSTEKGDLSSESTVSRIRTEHFPLTLESARPSHTSQYLCASSDSGPIRREKLFFGSGTQLSVL.

The V and J genes are TRBV5-1 and TRBJ2-3, with D perhaps matching TRBD1 or TRBD2 (7 bases each). V shed 4 bases and J shed 4 bases, with 25 bases lying between them. CDR1 and CDR2 from the germline V gene are SGHRS and YFSETQ. The CDR3 length is 18 residues. The CDR3 here is CASSPAGPGRDRADTQYF. For the CDR3, the DNA is TGCGCCAGCAGCCCCGCCGGTCCGGGGAGGGACAGAGCAGATACGCAGTATTTT. Combining the CDR3 with reference TRBV5-1 and TRBJ2-3 gives the whole variable domain KAGVTQTPRYLIKTRGQQVTLSCSPISGHRSVSWYQQTPGQGLQFLFEYFSETQRNKGNFPGRFSGRQFSNSRSEMNVSTLELGDSALYLCASSPAGPGRDRADTQYFGPGTRLTVL.

V is TRBV19 and J is TRBJ2-2, with a tentative D call TRBD2 (5 bases). Trimming removed 7 bases at V and 6 bases at J, with 12 bases between. Germline CDR1 LNHDA, CDR2 SQIVND (reference sequence). The CDR3 totals 13 residues. The CDR3 DNA reads TGTGCCAGTACCCTGGAGGTTGCCGGGGAGCTGTTTTTT. Its protein is CASTLEVAGELFF. Combining the CDR3 with reference TRBV19 and TRBJ2-2 gives the whole variable domain DGGITQSPKYLFRKEGQNVTLSCEQNLNHDAMYWYRQDPGQGLRLIYYSQIVNDFQKGDIAEGYSVSREKKESFPLTVTSAQKNPTAFYLCASTLEVAGELFFGEGSRLTVL.

The CDR3 loop is CASSPRESNQPQHF. The CDR3 coding sequence is TGTGCCAGCTCACCACGAGAGAGCAATCAGCCCCAGCATTTT. The chain links TRBV18 to TRBJ1-5; D gene unclear. The CDR3 has 14 amino acids. Germline CDR1 and CDR2: KGHSH and LQKENI. Trimming shortened V by 1 base and J by 1 base, and 5 bases separated the two germline ends. The complete variable domain, with remaining parts taken from reference TRBV18 and TRBJ1-5, reads NAGVMQNPRHLVRRRGQEARLRCSPMKGHSHVYWYRQLPEEGLKFMVYLQKENIIDESGMPKERFSAEFPKEGPSILRIQQVVRGDSAAYFCASSPRESNQPQHFGDGTRLSIL.